The T cell receptor beta chain under discussion was sequenced for a study of cytotoxic CD8 clonotypes in ibrutinib-treated CLL. Researchers set a sequencing depth target of 1 in 200,000 to 1 in 1 million T cells. The table came from immunoSEQ multiplex PCR; TCRdb's copy has only in-frame clones and leaves some out. The data contain approximately 70,000 clones, 70% to 90% of them seen just once; the ten biggest clones take up around 7.7%. Per the germline V gene, CDR1 is SGHRS and CDR2 is YFSETQ. The CDR3 loop spans 14 amino acids. V gave up 0 bases and J gave up 3 bases, with 10 bases separating them.

The receptor's source is a human donor with chronic lymphocytic leukemia. The sequenced sample was PBMCs, obtained at disease progression, from a patient treated with ibrutinib. The gene calls are TRBV5-1 and TRBJ2-7; D might be TRBD1 (5 bases). The CDR3 protein is CASSLGGRDYEQYF. CDR3 DNA sequence: TGCGCCAGCAGCTTGGGGGGCAGGGACTACGAGCAGTACTTC.